This TCR beta chain comes out of a study of cytomegalovirus exposure and HLA in healthy donors. Study at large: An earlier analysis identified 120 million or so unique TCR beta sequences in some 180 million T cells. Findings of the study overall: Segments of the TCR beta V type were, in most cases, productive about 87% or about 30% of the time in an earlier analysis. TRBV6-2, TRBV6-3 and other indistinguishable V segments were excluded.

With respect to this clone: Its antigen is currently unknown.

The trim removed 4 bases at V and 4 bases at J, leaving 3 bases unmatched. The germline gives CDR1 SGHAT, CDR2 FQDESV (reference sequence). The CDR3 contains 16 residues. The primer mix had 60 Vbeta and 13 Jbeta primers. TCRdb keeps only in-frame clones here, not all; method: immunoSEQ multiplex PCR. The sample carries 130,000 or so clones, about 74% recorded once. V is TRBV11-1 and J is TRBJ2-2, with TRBD2 matching over 13 bases. This receptor was identified in a man in his forties in good health and CMV-seropositive. The sample taken for sequencing was PBMCs. CDR3 nucleotide sequence: TGTGCCAGCAGCTCTGGGACTAGCGGGGCCACCGGGGAGCTGTTTTTT. It encodes CASSSGTSGATGELFF. Using reference TRBV11-1 and TRBJ2-2 for the parts outside the CDR3, the full variable domain is EAEVAQSPRYKITEKSQAVAFWCDPISGHATLYWYRQILGQGPELLVQFQDESVVDDSQLPKDRFSAERLKGVDSTLKIQPAELGDSAMYLCASSSGTSGATGELFFGEGSRLTVL.